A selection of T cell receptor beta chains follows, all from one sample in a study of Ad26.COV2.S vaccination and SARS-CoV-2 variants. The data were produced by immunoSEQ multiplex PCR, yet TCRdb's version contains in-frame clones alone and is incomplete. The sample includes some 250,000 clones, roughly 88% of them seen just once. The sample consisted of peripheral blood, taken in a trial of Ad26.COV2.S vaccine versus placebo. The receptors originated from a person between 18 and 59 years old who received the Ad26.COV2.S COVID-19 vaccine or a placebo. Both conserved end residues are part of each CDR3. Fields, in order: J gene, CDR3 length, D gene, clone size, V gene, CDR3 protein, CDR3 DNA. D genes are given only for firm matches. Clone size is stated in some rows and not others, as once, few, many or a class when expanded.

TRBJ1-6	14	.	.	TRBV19	CASTPGRDNSPLHF	TGTGCCAGTACCCCGGGACGGGATAATTCACCCCTCCACTTT
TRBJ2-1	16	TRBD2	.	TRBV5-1	CASSLGSQRERHEQFF	TGCGCCAGCAGCTTGGGGAGCCAGCGGGAGCGGCATGAGCAGTTCTTC
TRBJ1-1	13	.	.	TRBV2	CASIRDGNTEAFF	TGTGCCAGCATTAGGGATGGGAACACTGAAGCTTTCTTT
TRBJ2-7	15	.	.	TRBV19	CASSETGSKTYEQYF	TGTGCCAGTAGCGAGACAGGATCTAAGACGTACGAGCAGTACTTC
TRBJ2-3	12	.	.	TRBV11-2	CASSLNRDTQYF	TGTGCCAGCAGCCTAAATAGGGATACGCAGTATTTT
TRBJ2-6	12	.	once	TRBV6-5	CASSSWANVLTF	TGTGCCAGCAGTTCTTGGGCCAACGTCCTGACTTTC
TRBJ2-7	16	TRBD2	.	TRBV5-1	CASSLRGGSGLYEQYF	TGCGCCAGCAGCTTACGGGGGGGCTCAGGCCTCTACGAGCAGTACTTC
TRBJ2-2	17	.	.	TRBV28	CASSPRTKTVLPGELFF	TGTGCCAGCAGTCCCCGGACGAAAACGGTTTTACCCGGGGAGCTGTTTTTT
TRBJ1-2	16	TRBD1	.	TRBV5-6	CASSLGSQGDGYGYTF	TGTGCCAGCAGCTTGGGGAGTCAGGGGGACGGCTATGGCTACACCTTC
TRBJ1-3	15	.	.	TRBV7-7	CASSLGATSGNTIYF	TGTGCTAGCAGCTTAGGGGCCACCAGTGGAAACACCATATATTTT
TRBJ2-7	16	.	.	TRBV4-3	CASSQTRTFLTDEQYF	TGCGCCAGCAGCCAAACTCGGACGTTCTTGACAGACGAGCAGTACTTC
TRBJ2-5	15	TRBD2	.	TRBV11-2	CASRRGASGKETQYF	TGTGCCAGCAGGAGGGGGGCTAGCGGGAAAGAGACCCAGTACTTC
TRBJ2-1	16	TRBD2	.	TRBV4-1	CASSQAGSGGYNEQFF	TGCGCCAGCAGCCAAGCTGGTAGCGGGGGCTACAATGAGCAGTTCTTC
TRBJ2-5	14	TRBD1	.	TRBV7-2	CASSFGQGRKTQYF	TGTGCCAGCAGCTTCGGACAGGGGAGGAAGACCCAGTACTTC
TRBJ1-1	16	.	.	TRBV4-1	CASSPTAGQMNTEAFF	TGCGCCAGCAGCCCTACGGCGGGGCAGATGAACACTGAAGCTTTCTTT
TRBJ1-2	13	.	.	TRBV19	CASSMMPNYGYTF	TGTGCCAGTAGTATGATGCCTAACTATGGCTACACCTTC
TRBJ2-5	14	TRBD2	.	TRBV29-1	CSVVPAGRQETQYF	TGCAGCGTTGTGCCAGCGGGAAGACAAGAGACCCAGTACTTC
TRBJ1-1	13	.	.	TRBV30	CAWSLGGRTEAFF	TGTGCCTGGAGTTTGGGGGGGCGCACTGAAGCTTTCTTT
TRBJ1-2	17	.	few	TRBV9	CASSVAGSGAGGYGYTF	TGTGCCAGCAGCGTAGCGGGTTCGGGGGCGGGCGGCTATGGCTACACCTTC
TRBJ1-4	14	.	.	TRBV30	CAWSITADNEKLFF	TGTGCCTGGAGTATCACGGCGGATAATGAAAAACTGTTTTTT
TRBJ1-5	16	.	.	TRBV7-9	CASSGKEGGGNQPQHF	TGTGCCAGCAGCGGGAAGGAGGGCGGCGGCAATCAGCCCCAGCATTTT
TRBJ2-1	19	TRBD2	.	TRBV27	CASSSPGTSGVSSYNEQFF	TGTGCCAGCAGTTCGCCCGGGACTAGCGGGGTGAGCTCCTACAATGAGCAGTTCTTC
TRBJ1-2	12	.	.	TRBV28	CASSPTVGGYTF	TGTGCCAGCAGTCCCACAGTTGGGGGCTACACCTTC
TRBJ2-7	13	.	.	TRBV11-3	CASSLVETAEQYF	TGTGCCAGCAGCTTAGTCGAGACAGCGGAGCAGTACTTC
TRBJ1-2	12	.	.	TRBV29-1	CSVEEQSYGYTF	TGCAGCGTTGAAGAGCAGAGCTATGGCTACACCTTC
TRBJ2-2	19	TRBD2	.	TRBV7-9	CASSFGTSGRTSNTGELFF	TGTGCCAGCAGCTTTGGGACTAGCGGGAGGACATCAAACACCGGGGAGCTGTTTTTT
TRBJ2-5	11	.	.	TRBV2	CASSPQETQYF	TGTGCCAGCAGTCCACAAGAGACCCAGTACTTC
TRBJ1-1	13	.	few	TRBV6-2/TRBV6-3	CASSYTGDTEAFF	TGTGCCAGCAGTTATACCGGGGACACTGAAGCTTTCTTT
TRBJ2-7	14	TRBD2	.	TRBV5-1	CASSGLAGDYEQYF	TGCGCCAGCAGCGGGCTAGCGGGAGACTACGAGCAGTACTTC
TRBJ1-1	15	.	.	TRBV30	CAWELSGRLDTEAFF	TGTGCCTGGGAACTATCAGGGCGGTTAGACACTGAAGCTTTCTTT
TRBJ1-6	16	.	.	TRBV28	CASSLDASSYNSPLHF	TGTGCCAGCAGTTTGGACGCGAGCTCCTATAATTCACCCCTCCACTTT
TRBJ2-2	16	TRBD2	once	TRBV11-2	CASSLVRGANTGELFF	TGTGCCAGCAGCTTAGTTCGGGGGGCGAACACCGGGGAGCTGTTTTTT
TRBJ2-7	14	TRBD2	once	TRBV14	CASSPGLAGYEQYF	TGTGCCAGCAGCCCGGGACTAGCGGGCTACGAGCAGTACTTC
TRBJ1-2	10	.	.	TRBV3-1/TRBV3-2	CASSQEGYTF	TGTGCCAGCAGCCAGGAGGGGTACACCTTC
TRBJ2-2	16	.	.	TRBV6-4	CASSDGFRGNTGELFF	TGTGCCAGCAGTGACGGTTTTCGGGGGAACACCGGGGAGCTGTTTTTT
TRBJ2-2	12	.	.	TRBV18	CASSPQSGELFF	TGTGCCAGCTCACCCCAGTCCGGGGAGCTGTTTTTT
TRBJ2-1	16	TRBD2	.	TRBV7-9	CASSPPVAGASNEQFF	TGTGCCAGCAGCCCCCCTGTAGCGGGAGCTAGTAATGAGCAGTTCTTC
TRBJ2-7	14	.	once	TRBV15	CATSLGIGSYEQYF	TGTGCCACCAGTCTGGGGATTGGGTCCTACGAGCAGTACTTC
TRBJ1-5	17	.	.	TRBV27	CASRPDEQWNSNQPQHF	TGTGCCAGCAGACCGGACGAACAGTGGAATAGCAATCAGCCCCAGCATTTT
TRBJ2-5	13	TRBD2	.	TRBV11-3	CASSPTSLETQYF	TGTGCCAGCAGCCCGACTAGCTTGGAGACCCAGTACTTC
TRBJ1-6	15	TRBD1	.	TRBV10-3	CAIRGTGGNNSPLHF	TGTGCCATCAGGGGGACAGGGGGCAATAATTCACCCCTCCACTTT
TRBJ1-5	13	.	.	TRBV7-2	CASSLRGNQPQHF	TGTGCCAGCAGCTTGAGGGGCAATCAGCCCCAGCATTTT